This TCR beta chain was observed in a study of cytomegalovirus exposure and HLA in healthy donors. Points from the study as a whole: The finding came from a later analysis; first-cohort TCR clusters tended to co-occur in the roughly 120 validation repertoires. TCR beta chains numbering more than 150 were designated cytomegalovirus-associated. It was reportedly the case that the classifier diagnosed cytomegalovirus status with high specificity and sensitivity.

The approximately 120-subject validation cohort, separate from the approximately 670-subject first cohort, included the donors. Notes on this clone: Its matching antigen is unknown.

Clones were sequenced by immunoSEQ multiplex PCR, and TCRdb holds only the in-frame ones, with some missing. Among under 150,000 clones listed, roughly 86% were seen once. Germline V lookup: CDR1 MDHEN, CDR2 SYDVKM. V was clipped by 6 bases and J by 7 bases; unmatched bases: 10. The CDR3 loop spans 14 amino acids. The clonotype was recovered from a man younger than 30 in good health and CMV-seropositive. The chain joins TRBV28 to TRBJ2-7; 9 bases map to TRBD1. The sequencing sample was made of PBMCs. CDR3 bases: TGTGCCAGCAGAACTACAGGGGGCCGGGTGGAGCAGTACTTC. As protein: CASRTTGGRVEQYF.